The 24 T cell receptor beta chains listed next were all sequenced from one sample in a study of blood T cell repertoires in COVID-19. TCRdb's table, derived via immunoSEQ multiplex PCR, lists solely in-frame clones and lacks some. The sample has fewer than 180,000 clones; about 86% are singletons. The sample consisted of peripheral blood. These receptors all stem from a man between 65 and 79 years old with acute or convalescent COVID-19.

The V and J genes are TRBV18 and TRBJ2-2, with unresolved D. Trimming took 2 bases from V and 0 from J, leaving 7 bases between them. The CDR3 is 15 residues long. CDR1 and CDR2 (germline): KGHSH, LQKENI. The CDR3: CASSPWQANTGELFF. In DNA form, the CDR3 reads TGTGCCAGCTCACCATGGCAGGCGAACACCGGGGAGCTGTTTTTT.

The chain carries TRBV28 and TRBJ2-7; perhaps TRBD1 as D (5 bases). The CDR3 is made up of 15 amino acids. Germline V CDR1 and CDR2: MDHEN, SYDVKM. The V gene lost 2 bases and the J gene lost 3 bases, with 14 bases spanning the gap. CDR3 region: CASSLRGPTNYEQYF. CDR3 sequence (DNA): TGTGCCAGCAGTTTAAGGGGTCCGACAAACTACGAGCAGTACTTC.

This clone was seen only a few times. The gene calls are TRBV6-2 or TRBV6-3 and TRBJ2-3; TRBD2 matches at 9 bases. The V and J ends lost 7 bases and 14 bases, in that order; junction bases with no gene match: 19. This CDR3 is built from 15 residues. Germline CDR1 is MNHEY and CDR2 is SVGEGT. In nucleotides, the CDR3 is TGTGCCAGCAACCCCGAGGGACCGGGACTAGCTAAACGGTATTTT. It codes for CASNPEGPGLAKRYF.

V usage is TRBV7-3 and J usage is TRBJ2-3; D is unclear. The germline V gene has CDR1 SGHTA and CDR2 FQGTGA. CDR3 size: 13 residues. With 5 bases removed from V and 0 bases from J, the gap between germline ends came to 6 bases. In DNA form, the CDR3 reads TGTGCCAGCAGCCTAGGAAGCACAGATACGCAGTATTTT. Protein: CASSLGSTDTQYF.

The V call is TRBV7-8, the J call TRBJ2-5, with D perhaps TRBD2 (6 bases). V lost 0 bases to trimming and J lost 4 bases, with 24 bases between them. The CDR3 is 19 residues long. The germline V gene encodes CDR1 SGHVS and CDR2 FQNEAQ. The CDR3 is CASSLAPKMVAVMGETQYF. The DNA for the CDR3 is TGTGCCAGCAGCTTAGCCCCTAAGATGGTAGCGGTCATGGGAGAGACCCAGTACTTC.

The chain is built from TRBV28 and TRBJ1-5, with D possibly matching TRBD1 (5 bases). The CDR3 runs 17 residues. V lost 3 bases and J 2 bases, leaving 17 bases between the germline ends. Germline V CDR1 and CDR2: MDHEN, SYDVKM. The DNA for the CDR3 is TGTGCCAGCAGTTTTGGTCTGGGCAGGGCAGGCAATCAGCCCCAGCATTTT. Protein product: CASSFGLGRAGNQPQHF.

V usage is TRBV5-4 and J usage is TRBJ1-1, with D possibly TRBD1 on 6 matching bases. Germline assignment: CDR1 SGHNT and CDR2 YYREEE (reference sequence). This CDR3 contains 14 residues. V lost 1 base, J lost 1 base, and 8 bases lay in between. CDR3 DNA sequence: TGTGCCAGCAGCTTGCAGGGGCAGAACACTGAAGCTTTCTTT. Its translation: CASSLQGQNTEAFF.

This clone occurred a few times. The chain employs TRBV5-4 and TRBJ2-2; 11 bases agree with TRBD1. CDR1 SGHNT and CDR2 YYREEE come from the germline V gene (reference sequence). The length of the CDR3 is 14 residues. V gave up 7 bases and J gave up 5 bases; unmatched junction bases: 4. The CDR3 bases are TGTGCCAGCGGACAGGGGGCAAGGACCGGGGAGCTGTTTTTT. Protein sequence: CASGQGARTGELFF.

The chain combines TRBV19 with TRBJ1-5; 9 bases agree with TRBD1. V lost 7 bases, J lost 5 bases, and 6 bases stayed unmatched. The length of the CDR3 is 14 residues. Germline CDR1 reads LNHDA; CDR2 reads SQIVND (reference sequence). The CDR3 sequence is CASNKDRGYQPQHF. The CDR3 DNA sequence: TGTGCCAGTAATAAGGACAGGGGTTATCAGCCCCAGCATTTT.

The CDR3 DNA is TGTGCCACCAGTGATTTAGGCGGGGATAGCAATCAGCCCCAGCATTTT. Its translation: CATSDLGGDSNQPQHF. V and J are TRBV24-1 and TRBJ1-5; D is uncertain. This CDR3 is built from 16 residues. V lost 1 base and J 0 bases, leaving 9 bases between the germline ends. Germline V gives CDR1 KGHDR, CDR2 SFDVKD.

The sample holds a few counts of this clone. V is TRBV4-2 and J is TRBJ1-4; unclear D gene. The CDR3 has 18 amino acids. V dropped 4 bases and J dropped 0 bases, with 18 bases sitting between them. The germline CDR1 and CDR2 sequences are LGHNA and YNFKEQ. The DNA of the CDR3 is TGTGCCAGCAGCCCCAAAGAAGTCGGCGGGGCAACTAATGAAAAACTGTTTTTT. It translates to CASSPKEVGGATNEKLFF.

The chain couples TRBV18 to TRBJ2-7; a possible D gene is TRBD2 (5 bases). The V and J ends lost 3 bases and 4 bases respectively, with 13 bases between them. The CDR3 is made up of 14 amino acids. Germline CDR1 KGHSH, CDR2 LQKENI. The CDR3 DNA follows: TGTGCCAGCTCACCTGGACTTTCCTCATACGAGCAGTACTTC. Its protein is CASSPGLSSYEQYF.

The chain links TRBV6-4 to TRBJ2-5; perhaps TRBD2 as D (6 bases). V was clipped by 2 bases and J by 4 bases, with 17 bases between them. Germline V gene data show CDR1 as MRHNA and CDR2 as SNTAGT. CDR3 length: 16 residues. The CDR3 DNA is TGTGCCAGCAGTGACAGACAGCGACTAGTCCGAGAGACCCAGTACTTC. It translates to CASSDRQRLVRETQYF.

The chain joins TRBV15 to TRBJ1-6; 7 positions agree with TRBD1. Germline CDR1 is LNHNV and CDR2 is YYDKDF (reference sequence). The CDR3 is 16 amino acids. Trimming took 5 bases from V and 8 from J; bases not matched to a gene: 12. The CDR3 DNA sequence: TGTGCCACCAGCGCACGCCCGGACAGGACCGATTCACCCCTCCACTTT. It specifies CATSARPDRTDSPLHF.

The gene calls are TRBV3-1 (or the pseudogene TRBV3-2) and TRBJ1-3; D is ambiguous. V lost 1 base and J lost 4, with 11 bases in between. The CDR3 spans 15 residues. Germline CDR1 LGHDT, CDR2 YNNKEL (reference sequence). The CDR3 region is CASSQGRALGNTIYF. The CDR3 DNA sequence: TGTGCCAGCAGCCAAGGGAGGGCGTTGGGAAACACCATATATTTT.

This clone was seen just once. This chain uses TRBV24-1 with TRBJ1-5; 7 bases are shared with TRBD1. The CDR3 covers 14 residues. The V segment lost 9 bases and the J segment 1 base; nucleotides outside the gene matches: 5. CDR1 is KGHDR, CDR2 SFDVKD, per germline. The CDR3 reads CATSQTGSNQPQHF. The DNA of the CDR3 is TGTGCCACCTCCCAGACAGGGAGCAATCAGCCCCAGCATTTT.

This chain links TRBV19 with TRBJ2-2, with TRBD2 matching over 12 bases. J lost 7 bases, V lost 4 bases, and 7 bases had no gene match. The CDR3 sequence is 16 residues long. The germline V gene encodes CDR1 LNHDA and CDR2 SQIVND (reference sequence). The CDR3 here is CASSTLAGGRGGELFF. The CDR3 DNA reads as TGTGCCAGTAGTACACTAGCGGGAGGACGCGGCGGGGAGCTGTTTTTT. Combining the CDR3 with reference TRBV19 and TRBJ2-2 gives the whole variable domain DGGITQSPKYLFRKEGQNVTLSCEQNLNHDAMYWYRQDPGQGLRLIYYSQIVNDFQKGDIAEGYSVSREKKESFPLTVTSAQKNPTAFYLCASSTLAGGRGGELFFGEGSRLTVL.

V gene TRBV10-3 combines with J gene TRBJ2-3; 9 nucleotides line up with TRBD2. J gave up 1 base and V 11 bases, and 7 bases lay outside the gene matches. Germline values: CDR1 ENHRY, CDR2 SYGVKD. This CDR3 comprises 14 residues. The CDR3 spells CAVGVAGGTDTQYF. The CDR3 bases are TGTGCCGTTGGAGTAGCGGGGGGCACAGATACGCAGTATTTT.

The chain uses TRBV7-3 and TRBJ2-6; no clear D. CDR1 is SGHTA, CDR2 FQGTGA, per germline. V was trimmed by 0 bases and J by 1 base, leaving 7 bases between them. The CDR3 totals 16 residues. Here the CDR3 DNA reads TGTGCCAGCAGCTTAACTACAGATTCTGGGGCCAACGTCCTGACTTTC. Its protein product is CASSLTTDSGANVLTF.

The gene calls are TRBV19 and TRBJ1-5, with TRBD1 matching over 11 bases. The ends lost 8 bases at V and 4 bases at J; junction bases unmatched: 4. Germline lookup yields CDR1 LNHDA and CDR2 SQIVND (reference sequence). The CDR3 consists of 14 residues. CDR3 sequence reads: CASAGTGGNQPQHF. The CDR3 DNA reads TGTGCCAGTGCCGGGACAGGGGGTAATCAGCCCCAGCATTTT.

The chain employs TRBV2 and TRBJ1-6; 8 bases match TRBD1. With V trimmed by 6 bases and J by 7 bases, 5 bases remained unmatched. Germline loops: CDR1 SNHLY, CDR2 FYNNEI. The CDR3 extends over 14 amino acids. The CDR3 is CASSEGQANSPLHF. The CDR3 coding sequence is TGTGCCAGCAGCGAGGGACAGGCCAATTCACCCCTCCACTTT.

The count of this clone is one. CDR3 in DNA: TGTGCCAGCAGTGGCGGGACAGAGACCCAGTACTTC. It encodes CASSGGTETQYF. The chain joins TRBV25-1 to TRBJ2-5; a weak D match, TRBD2 (6 bases). The CDR3 consists of 12 residues. CDR1 is MGHDK and CDR2 is SYGVNS in the germline V gene. V was cut by 4 bases and J by 4 bases, with 7 bases left in between.

The chain joins TRBV24-1 to TRBJ1-2; 9 nucleotides line up with TRBD1. The J segment lost 4 bases and the V segment lost 4 bases, leaving 6 bases of the junction unmatched. The germline CDR1 and CDR2 sequences are KGHDR and SFDVKD. The CDR3 covers 15 residues. The CDR3 protein is CATSEPTGGVYGYTF. In DNA form, the CDR3 reads TGTGCCACCAGTGAGCCGACAGGGGGGGTCTATGGCTACACCTTC.

The chain's CDR3 is CASSSTSGRALGTGELFF. The DNA of the CDR3 is TGTGCCAGCAGCTCTACTAGCGGGAGGGCCCTCGGCACCGGGGAGCTGTTTTTT. The rearrangement links TRBV11-3 to TRBJ2-2; the match to TRBD2 covers 13 bases. Germline V gene lookup returns CDR1 SGHNT and CDR2 YENEEA. Trimming took 4 bases from V and 4 from J; bases not matched to a gene: 9. This CDR3 contains 18 residues.